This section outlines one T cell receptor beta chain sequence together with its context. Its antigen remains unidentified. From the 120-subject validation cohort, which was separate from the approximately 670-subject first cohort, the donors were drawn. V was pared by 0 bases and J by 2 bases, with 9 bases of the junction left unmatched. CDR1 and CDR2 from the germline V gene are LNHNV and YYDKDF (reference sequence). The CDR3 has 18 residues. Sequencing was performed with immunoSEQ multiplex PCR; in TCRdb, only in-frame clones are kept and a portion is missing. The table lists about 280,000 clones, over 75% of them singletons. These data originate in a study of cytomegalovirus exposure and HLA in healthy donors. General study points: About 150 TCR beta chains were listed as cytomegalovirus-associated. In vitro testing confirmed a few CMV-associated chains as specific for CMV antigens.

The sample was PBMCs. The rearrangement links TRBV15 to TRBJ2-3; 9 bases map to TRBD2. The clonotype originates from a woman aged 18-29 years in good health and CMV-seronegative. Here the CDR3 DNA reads TGTGCCACCAGCAGAGAACGCGGGAGGGGGGGACACACAGATACGCAGTATTTT. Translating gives CATSRERGRGGHTDTQYF.